Described below is a single T cell receptor beta chain sequence and its context. What it binds is not known. MiXCR was run by TCRdb on the reads, yielding one entry per CDR3 protein. The sample lists some 700,000 distinct CDR3 sequences; 30% to 40% were seen once. The CDR3 totals 14 residues. Deletions cut 5 bases from V and 2 bases from J, with 12 bases between. The V gene's germline CDR1 is MNHEY and CDR2 SVGEGT. The sample belongs to a study of T cell repertoires in cytomegalovirus infection. This receptor was identified in a human donor in good health (CMV status not recorded). Some clones in this sample may be carry-over from other donors' samples. Specimen: cultured PBMCs, collected from culture after CMV antigen stimulation. This chain uses TRBV6-2 or TRBV6-3 with TRBJ1-1, with a possible D match to TRBD1 (6 bases). The CDR3 nucleotides are TGTGCCAGCAGTCGGGGGCCCTATAACACTGAAGCTTTCTTT. It is translated as CASSRGPYNTEAFF.